These 27 T cell receptor beta chains originate from one sample sequenced in a study of radiotherapy plus CTLA-4 blockade in lung cancer. The table came from immunoSEQ multiplex PCR; TCRdb's copy has only in-frame clones and leaves some out. The top ten hold 5% to 5.5% of the sample, which has fewer than 150,000 clones, more than 65% seen once. The input for sequencing was peripheral blood, taken from a patient treated with radiotherapy plus ipilimumab. These receptors all come from a human donor with non-small cell lung cancer who had a partial response to radiotherapy plus ipilimumab.

This chain connects TRBV7-2 to TRBJ1-1, with D maybe TRBD1 (5 bases). V was clipped by 0 bases and J by 4 bases, with 15 bases between them. The CDR3 is 16 residues long. Germline CDR1 reads SGHTA; CDR2 reads FQGNSA. Here the CDR3 reads CASSLASGLGGTEAFF. The CDR3, as DNA: TGTGCCAGCAGCTTAGCTTCGGGCCTCGGGGGCACTGAAGCTTTCTTT.

This chain connects TRBV5-4 to TRBJ2-7; 10 bases agree with TRBD1. The CDR3 length is 14 residues. V lost 4 bases to trimming and J lost 6 bases; unmatched junction nucleotides: 7. Germline CDR1 and CDR2: SGHNT and YYREEE (reference sequence). The CDR3 bases are TGTGCCAGCAGCGCCGGGACAGGGGTGGCCGAGCAGTACTTC. It yields the protein CASSAGTGVAEQYF.

The rearrangement links TRBV11-1 to TRBJ1-1, with D unresolved. The CDR3 totals 15 residues. Between the trimmed V and J ends, which lost 2 bases and 5 bases, there was a span of 15 bases. The germline V gene has CDR1 SGHAT and CDR2 FQDESV (reference sequence). The CDR3 is CASSLRRFGVTEAFF. CDR3 nucleotide sequence: TGTGCCAGCAGCTTACGGAGGTTTGGTGTAACTGAAGCTTTCTTT.

This clone came up a few times. The chain couples TRBV18 to TRBJ1-5, with 8 bases that match TRBD1. The junction had 6 bases not matched to a gene; V was cut back by 5 bases and J by 9 bases. Germline CDR1 and CDR2: KGHSH and LQKENI. The CDR3 loop spans 13 amino acids. The CDR3 DNA sequence: TGTGCCAGCTCAATGGACAGGGCCCGGCCCCAGCATTTT. Its translation: CASSMDRARPQHF. The full variable domain, rest sourced from reference TRBV18 and TRBJ1-5, is NAGVMQNPRHLVRRRGQEARLRCSPMKGHSHVYWYRQLPEEGLKFMVYLQKENIIDESGMPKERFSAEFPKEGPSILRIQQVVRGDSAAYFCASSMDRARPQHFGDGTRLSIL.

This clone was found a few times. The J gene is TRBJ2-3, the V gene TRBV19; the match to TRBD1 covers 7 bases. Germline loops: CDR1 LNHDA, CDR2 SQIVND (reference sequence). Trimming took 5 bases from V and 2 from J; bases not matched to a gene: 7. The CDR3 has 15 residues. The CDR3 coding sequence is TGTGCCAGTAGTTGGGGACAGATAATCACAGATACGCAGTATTTT. Protein: CASSWGQIITDTQYF.

This clone was recorded many times. This chain connects TRBV19 to TRBJ2-7; tentative D call: TRBD1 (6 bases). The CDR3 runs to 15 residues. V lost 2 bases, J lost 0 bases, and 11 bases lay in between. Germline V gene data show CDR1 as LNHDA and CDR2 as SQIVND (reference sequence). Here the CDR3 DNA reads TGTGCCAGTAGTATAAGGGACATGGGCTCCTACGAGCAGTACTTC. This sequence encodes CASSIRDMGSYEQYF.

A single count supports this clone. The V call is TRBV10-3, the J call TRBJ2-7, with 10 nucleotides matching TRBD2. The V gene's germline CDR1 is ENHRY and CDR2 SYGVKD. The CDR3 is made up of 14 amino acids. J was trimmed by 3 bases and V by 4 bases; bases with no gene match: 3. The CDR3 DNA is TGTGCCATCAGTGGGTCTAGCGGGAGCTACGAGCAGTACTTC. This sequence encodes CAISGSSGSYEQYF.

This sequence joins TRBV7-2 and TRBJ2-2; D may be TRBD1 (6 bases). V was shortened by 2 bases and J by 4 bases, with 11 bases between the two germline ends. Germline CDR1 reads SGHTA; CDR2 reads FQGNSA. The CDR3 runs 15 residues. The CDR3 protein is CASSLSAGATGELFF. In nucleotides, the CDR3 is TGTGCCAGCAGCTTAAGCGCAGGGGCCACCGGGGAGCTGTTTTTT.

J is TRBJ1-2 and V is TRBV28, with 8 bases that match TRBD1. Germline V CDR1 and CDR2: MDHEN, SYDVKM. The CDR3 spans 14 residues. The J segment lost 5 bases and the V segment lost 5 bases, leaving 7 bases of the junction unmatched. The CDR3 sequence: CASSIGTGLYGYTF. Written as DNA, the CDR3 is TGTGCCAGCAGTATCGGGACAGGACTTTATGGCTACACCTTC.

The V gene is TRBV7-2, the J gene TRBJ1-1; 8 bases align to TRBD1. The CDR3 totals 14 residues. Germline loops: CDR1 SGHTA, CDR2 FQGNSA. V lost 1 base, J lost 5 bases, and 3 bases stayed unmatched. The CDR3 spells CASSLEDRVTEAFF. Written as DNA, the CDR3 is TGTGCCAGCAGCTTAGAGGACAGGGTGACTGAAGCTTTCTTT.

The genes are TRBV19 and TRBJ1-5, with D unresolved. Germline CDR1 and CDR2: LNHDA and SQIVND (reference sequence). The CDR3 covers 14 residues. The V end was cut by 0 bases, the J end by 1 base, with 4 bases between. CDR3 nucleotides: TGTGCCAGTAGTATAGAGACAAGCAATCAGCCCCAGCATTTT. Its protein is CASSIETSNQPQHF.

The V gene is TRBV28, the J gene TRBJ2-7; TRBD1 might be the D (6 bases). The CDR3 is 14 amino acids. Germline CDR1 is MDHEN and CDR2 is SYDVKM. Trimming cost V 4 bases and J 6 bases, with 16 bases left between them. The chain's CDR3 is CASSSRQVRIEQYF. The CDR3 DNA reads as TGTGCCAGCAGTTCTAGACAGGTCCGCATCGAGCAGTACTTC.

This clone was observed a handful of times. In the same sample, other DNA sequences code for this CDR3. V and J are TRBV28 and TRBJ2-1; 15 nucleotides line up with TRBD2. The germline CDR1 and CDR2 sequences are MDHEN and SYDVKM. The CDR3 covers 14 residues. The V and J ends lost 7 bases and 7 bases, in that order; junction bases with no gene match: 2. CDR3 DNA: TGTGCCAGCAAAGGGACTAGCGGGAGGAATGAGCAGTTCTTC. Its translation is CASKGTSGRNEQFF.

This clone was seen once. The chain recombines TRBV7-2 with TRBJ2-1; 8 positions agree with TRBD2. Germline V CDR1 and CDR2: SGHTA, FQGNSA. This CDR3 has 16 residues. With V trimmed by 5 bases and J by 9 bases, 15 bases remained unmatched. CDR3 protein: CASSLWQSGSLGEQFF. Written as DNA, the CDR3 is TGTGCCAGCAGCCTCTGGCAAAGCGGGAGTTTGGGTGAGCAGTTCTTC.

The chain has TRBV5-6 and TRBJ1-1, with 10 bases aligning to TRBD1. Per germline, CDR1 SGHDT and CDR2 YYEEEE. V dropped 5 bases and J dropped 7; count of bases not matched to a gene: 14. There are 16 residues in the CDR3. The CDR3 is CASSLTIGTGVSEAFF. The CDR3 DNA sequence: TGTGCCAGCAGTCTAACTATCGGGACAGGGGTTAGTGAAGCTTTCTTT. Looking up the rest from reference TRBV5-6 and TRBJ1-1 gives the full variable domain: DAGVTQSPTHLIKTRGQQVTLRCSPKSGHDTVSWYQQALGQGPQFIFQYYEEEERQRGNFPDRFSGHQFPNYSSELNVNALLLGDSALYLCASSLTIGTGVSEAFFGQGTRLTVV.

The chain recombines TRBV10-2 with TRBJ1-4; D is ambiguous. V lost 3 bases and J 8 bases, leaving 13 bases between the germline ends. This CDR3 has 14 residues. CDR1 is WSHSY, CDR2 SAAADI, per germline. The CDR3 DNA reads as TGCGCCAGCAGTGAAGGAGGGTCCGGGGAAAAACTGTTTTTT. This gives the protein CASSEGGSGEKLFF.

The chain carries TRBV6-5 and TRBJ2-7; unclear D gene. The ends were cut back, 4 bases at V and 0 bases at J, with 7 bases in the middle. CDR1 MNHEY and CDR2 SVGAGI come from the germline V gene. CDR3 length: 13 amino acids. CDR3 sequence reads: CASSSSLSYEQYV. The CDR3 DNA reads TGTGCCAGCAGTTCTAGTCTCTCCTACGAGCAGTACGTC.

CDR3 DNA: TGTGCCAGCAGCTGGGGACTCTACGAGCAGTACTTC. Translated: CASSWGLYEQYF. The V call is TRBV5-4, the J call TRBJ2-7, with a possible D match to TRBD2 (6 bases). V gave up 3 bases and J gave up 3 bases, with 7 bases separating them. CDR3 size: 12 residues. Germline V gene lookup returns CDR1 SGHNT and CDR2 YYREEE (reference sequence).

The chain links TRBV28 to TRBJ1-2; TRBD1 is a possible D gene (5 bases). V shed 6 bases and J shed 2 bases, with 10 bases lying between them. Germline CDR1 MDHEN, CDR2 SYDVKM. The CDR3 length is 13 residues. This CDR3 reads CASSKQANYGYTF. The CDR3 DNA reads TGTGCCAGCAGCAAACAGGCAAACTATGGCTACACCTTC.

This clone appeared once. The gene calls are TRBV7-2 and TRBJ1-1; D unresolved. CDR1 is SGHTA and CDR2 is FQGNSA in the germline V gene. V lost 5 bases, J lost 1 base, and 8 bases lay in between. The length of the CDR3 is 13 residues. CDR3 protein: CASSPYSNTEAFF. The DNA of the CDR3 is TGTGCCAGCAGCCCCTACTCGAACACTGAAGCTTTCTTT. Together with reference TRBV7-2 and TRBJ1-1, the CDR3 gives the full variable domain: GAGVSQSPSNKVTEKGKDVELRCDPISGHTALYWYRQSLGQGLEFLIYFQGNSAPDKSGLPSDRFSAERTGGSVSTLTIQRTQQEDSAVYLCASSPYSNTEAFFGQGTRLTVV.

The chain carries TRBV7-2 and TRBJ2-5; tentative D call: TRBD1 (5 bases). This CDR3 is built from 13 residues. V was cut by 5 bases and J by 2 bases, with 9 bases left in between. Per germline, CDR1 SGHTA and CDR2 FQGNSA. The CDR3 nucleotides are TGTGCCAGCAGCAGGGGTACGCAAGAGACCCAGTACTTC. Protein: CASSRGTQETQYF.

The chain is built from TRBV15 and TRBJ2-3; possible D gene TRBD1, 5 bases. Germline values: CDR1 LNHNV, CDR2 YYDKDF (reference sequence). CDR3 size: 15 residues. The V end lost 1 base, the J end lost 5 bases, and 13 bases lay between the germline ends. CDR3 in amino acids: CATSRGFQGIDTQYF. In DNA, the CDR3 is TGTGCCACCAGCAGAGGTTTCCAGGGAATAGATACGCAGTATTTT.

The sample holds one count of this clone. The chain links TRBV2 to TRBJ2-1; D is possibly TRBD2 (6 bases). Germline CDR1 is SNHLY and CDR2 is FYNNEI. V lost 7 bases and J 5 bases, leaving 21 bases between the germline ends. CDR3 length equals 16 residues. The CDR3 loop reads CASKIRSGSSDNEQFF. The DNA of the CDR3 is TGTGCCAGCAAGATCCGTAGCGGTAGCAGCGACAATGAGCAGTTCTTC.

This chain uses TRBV7-6 with TRBJ2-6; D unresolved. The CDR3 spans 17 residues. Trimming removed 3 bases at V and 2 bases at J, with 14 bases between. The germline V gene encodes CDR1 SGHVS and CDR2 FNYEAQ. The CDR3 nucleotides read TGTGCCAGCAGCTTTATCGACATCCCGCCTGGGGCCAACGTCCTGACTTTC. It translates to CASSFIDIPPGANVLTF. The full variable domain, rest sourced from reference TRBV7-6 and TRBJ2-6, is GAGVSQSPRYKVTKRGQDVALRCDPISGHVSLYWYRQALGQGPEFLTYFNYEAQQDKSGLPNDRFSAERPEGSISTLTIQRTEQRDSAMYRCASSFIDIPPGANVLTFGAGSRLTVL.

J is TRBJ1-1 and V is TRBV6-5, with TRBD1 identical over 7 bases. Trimming took 5 bases from V and 5 from J; bases not matched to a gene: 8. The CDR3 covers 14 residues. In germline, CDR1 is MNHEY, CDR2 SVGAGI. The CDR3 nucleotides are TGTGCCAGCAGTAACTACAGGGGTGCGACTGAAGCTTTCTTT. Its translation: CASSNYRGATEAFF.

The chain couples TRBV6-6 to TRBJ2-7; 8 nucleotides agree with TRBD1. The CDR3 loop spans 14 amino acids. Germline V gene data show CDR1 as MNHNY and CDR2 as SVGAGI (reference sequence). Losses at the gene ends were 7 bases for V and 5 bases for J; bases not matched to a gene: 10. CDR3 nucleotides: TGTGCCAGCACCTACCCGGGACAGGTCCACGAGCAGTACTTC. This sequence encodes CASTYPGQVHEQYF.

The genes are TRBV19 and TRBJ1-2; a possible D gene is TRBD1 (5 bases). Looked up from germline, CDR1 is LNHDA and CDR2 is SQIVND (reference sequence). The V and J ends lost 10 bases and 2 bases respectively, with 14 bases between them. The CDR3 loop spans 13 amino acids. CDR3 sequence: CATWDGLNYGYTF. The DNA for the CDR3 is TGTGCCACCTGGGACGGACTAAACTATGGCTACACCTTC.